This T cell receptor beta chain was sequenced during a study of T cell repertoires in cytomegalovirus infection. About the research overall: In public TCR beta signatures, there were indications of both CMV infection and matching HLA type.

Regarding the study as a whole: Of the TCR beta families, the public ones yielded a cumulative frequency that identified carriers of CMV plus the relevant HLA. Predominance within the ex vivo response was attributable to HLA-C-restricted CMV-specific TCR beta clonotypes.

CDR3 length: 14 residues. The V segment lost 4 bases and the J segment 6 bases; nucleotides outside the gene matches: 5. Germline assignment: CDR1 SGHTA and CDR2 FQGNSA. Remarks on this clonotype: No antigen is known for it.

A single record per CDR3 protein comes from TCRdb applying MiXCR to the reads. The repertoire consists of around 260,000 distinct CDR3 sequences, with roughly 26% occurring once and the leading ten covering approximately 13%. This TCR was sampled from a human donor in good health (CMV status not recorded). Some clones in this sample may be carry-over from other donors' samples. Sequencing input: PBMCs. The V call is TRBV7-2, the J call TRBJ1-1; 10 bases fit TRBD1. The CDR3 reads CASSWTGGKAEAFF. The DNA of the CDR3 is TGTGCCAGCAGCTGGACAGGGGGAAAGGCTGAAGCTTTCTTT.